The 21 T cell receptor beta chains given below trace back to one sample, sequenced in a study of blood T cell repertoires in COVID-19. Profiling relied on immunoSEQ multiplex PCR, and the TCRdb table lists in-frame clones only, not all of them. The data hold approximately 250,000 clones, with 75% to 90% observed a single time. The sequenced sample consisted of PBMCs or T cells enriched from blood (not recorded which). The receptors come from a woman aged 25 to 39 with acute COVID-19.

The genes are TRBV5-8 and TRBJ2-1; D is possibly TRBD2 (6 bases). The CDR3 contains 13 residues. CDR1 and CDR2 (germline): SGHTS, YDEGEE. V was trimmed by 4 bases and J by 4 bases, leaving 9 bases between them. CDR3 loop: CASSPRGYNEQFF. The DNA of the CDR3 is TGTGCCAGCAGCCCCCGGGGGTACAATGAGCAGTTCTTC.

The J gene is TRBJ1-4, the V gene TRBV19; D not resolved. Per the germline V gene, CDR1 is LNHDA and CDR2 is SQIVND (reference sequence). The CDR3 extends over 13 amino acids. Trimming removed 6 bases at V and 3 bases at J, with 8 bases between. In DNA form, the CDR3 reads TGTGCCAGTAGAATTTCGGCTAATGAAAAACTGTTTTTT. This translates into CASRISANEKLFF.

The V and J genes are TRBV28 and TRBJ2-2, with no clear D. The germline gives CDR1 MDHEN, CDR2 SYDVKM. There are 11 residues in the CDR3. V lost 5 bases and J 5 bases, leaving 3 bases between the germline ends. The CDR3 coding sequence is TGTGCCAGCAGTCAGACCGGGGAGCTGTTTTTT. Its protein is CASSQTGELFF. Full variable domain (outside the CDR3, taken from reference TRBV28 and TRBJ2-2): DVKVTQSSRYLVKRTGEKVFLECVQDMDHENMFWYRQDPGLGLRLIYFSYDVKMKEKGDIPEGYSVSREKKERFSLILESASTNQTSMYLCASSQTGELFFGEGSRLTVL.

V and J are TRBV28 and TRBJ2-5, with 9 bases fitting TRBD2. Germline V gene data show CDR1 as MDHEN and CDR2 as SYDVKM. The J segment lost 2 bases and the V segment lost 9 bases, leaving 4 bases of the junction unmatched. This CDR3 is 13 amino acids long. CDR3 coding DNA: TGTGCCAGTTCAGCGGGAGGACAAGAGACCCAGTACTTC. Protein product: CASSAGGQETQYF.

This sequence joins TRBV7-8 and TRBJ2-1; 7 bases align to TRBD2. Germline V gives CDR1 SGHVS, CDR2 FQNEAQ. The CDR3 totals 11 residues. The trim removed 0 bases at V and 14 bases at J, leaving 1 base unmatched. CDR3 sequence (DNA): TGTGCCAGCAGCTTAGCGGGGGGGGAGTTCTTC. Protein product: CASSLAGGEFF.

DNA of the CDR3: TGCGCCAGCAGCTTGTCTCTAGCGGCGAACACCGGGGAGCTGTTTTTT. Its translation is CASSLSLAANTGELFF. This chain links TRBV5-1 with TRBJ2-2; TRBD2 matches at 7 bases. Germline V gene sequence: CDR1 SGHRS, CDR2 YFSETQ. Unmatched junction bases numbered 3, after V lost 1 base and J lost 0 bases. There are 16 residues in the CDR3.

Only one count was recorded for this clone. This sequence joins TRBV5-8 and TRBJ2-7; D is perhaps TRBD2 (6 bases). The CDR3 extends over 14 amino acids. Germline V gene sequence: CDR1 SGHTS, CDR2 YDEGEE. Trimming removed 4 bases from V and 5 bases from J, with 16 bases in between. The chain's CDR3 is CASSLQAGPHEQYF. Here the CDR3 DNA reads TGTGCCAGCAGCCTCCAAGCGGGCCCCCACGAGCAGTACTTC.

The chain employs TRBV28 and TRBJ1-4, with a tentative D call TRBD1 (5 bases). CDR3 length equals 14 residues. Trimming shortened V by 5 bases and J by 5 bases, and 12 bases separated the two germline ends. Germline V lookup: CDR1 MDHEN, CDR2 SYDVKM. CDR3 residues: CASSGATENEKLFF. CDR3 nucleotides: TGTGCCAGCAGTGGGGCCACGGAAAATGAAAAACTGTTTTTT.

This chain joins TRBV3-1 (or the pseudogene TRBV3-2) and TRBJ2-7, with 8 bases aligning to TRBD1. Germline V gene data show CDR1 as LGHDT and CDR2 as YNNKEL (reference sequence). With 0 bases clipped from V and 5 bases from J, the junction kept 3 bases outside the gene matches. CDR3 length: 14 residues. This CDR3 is CASSQENRGNEQYF. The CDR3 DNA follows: TGTGCCAGCAGCCAAGAAAACAGGGGGAACGAGCAGTACTTC.

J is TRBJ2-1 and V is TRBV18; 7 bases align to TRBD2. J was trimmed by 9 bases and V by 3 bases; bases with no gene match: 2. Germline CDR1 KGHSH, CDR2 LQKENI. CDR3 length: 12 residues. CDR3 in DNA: TGTGCCAGCTCACCCCCTAGCGGTGAGCAGTTCTTC. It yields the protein CASSPPSGEQFF.

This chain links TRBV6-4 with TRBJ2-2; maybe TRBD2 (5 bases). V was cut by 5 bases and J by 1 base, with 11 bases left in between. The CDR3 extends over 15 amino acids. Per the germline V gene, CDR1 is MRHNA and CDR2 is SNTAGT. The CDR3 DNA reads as TGTGCCAGCAGTCCGGACTTCTGGAACACCGGGGAGCTGTTTTTT. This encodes CASSPDFWNTGELFF.

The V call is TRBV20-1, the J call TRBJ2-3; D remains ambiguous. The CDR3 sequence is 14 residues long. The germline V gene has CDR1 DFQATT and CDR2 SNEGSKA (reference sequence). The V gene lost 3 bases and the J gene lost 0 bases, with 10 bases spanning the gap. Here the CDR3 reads CSASSTGSTDTQYF. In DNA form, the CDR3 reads TGCAGTGCTAGTAGTACCGGTAGCACAGATACGCAGTATTTT.

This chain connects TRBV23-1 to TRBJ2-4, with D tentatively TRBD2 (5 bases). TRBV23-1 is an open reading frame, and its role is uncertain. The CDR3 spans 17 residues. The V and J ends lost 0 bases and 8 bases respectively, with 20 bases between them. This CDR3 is CASSQSTWTSRADIQYF. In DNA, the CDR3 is TGCGCCAGCAGTCAATCGACATGGACTTCAAGGGCGGACATTCAGTACTTC.

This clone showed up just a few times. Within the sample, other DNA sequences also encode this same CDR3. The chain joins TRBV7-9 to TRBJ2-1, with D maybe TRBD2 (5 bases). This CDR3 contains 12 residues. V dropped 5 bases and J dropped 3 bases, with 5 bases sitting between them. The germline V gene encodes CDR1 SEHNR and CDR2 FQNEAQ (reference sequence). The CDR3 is CASSRDYNEQFF. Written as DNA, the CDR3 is TGTGCCAGCAGCCGGGACTACAATGAGCAGTTCTTC.

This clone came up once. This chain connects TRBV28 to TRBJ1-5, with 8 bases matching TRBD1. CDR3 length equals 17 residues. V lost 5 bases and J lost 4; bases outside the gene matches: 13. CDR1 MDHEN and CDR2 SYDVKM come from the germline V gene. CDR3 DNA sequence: TGTGCCAGCAGTCCCCGCAATTACAGGGGGAGTAATCAGCCCCAGCATTTT. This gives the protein CASSPRNYRGSNQPQHF.

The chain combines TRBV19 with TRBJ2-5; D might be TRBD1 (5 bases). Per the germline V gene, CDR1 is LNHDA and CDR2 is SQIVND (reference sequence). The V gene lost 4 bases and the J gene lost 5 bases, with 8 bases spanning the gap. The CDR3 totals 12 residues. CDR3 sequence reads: CASSRGHETQYF. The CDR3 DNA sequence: TGTGCCAGTAGTAGGGGCCACGAGACCCAGTACTTC.

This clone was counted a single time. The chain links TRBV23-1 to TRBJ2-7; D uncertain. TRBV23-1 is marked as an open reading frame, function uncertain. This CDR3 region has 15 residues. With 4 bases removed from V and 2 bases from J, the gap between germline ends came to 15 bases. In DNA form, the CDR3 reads TGCGCCAGCAGTCCTTCACACCCTTCAGCCTACGAGCAGTACTTC. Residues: CASSPSHPSAYEQYF.

This chain's CDR3 is CASSLGGRVTDTQYF. Here the CDR3 DNA reads TGCGCCAGCAGCCTTGGTGGCAGGGTCACAGATACGCAGTATTTT. V is TRBV4-1 and J is TRBJ2-3; maybe TRBD1 (5 bases). With 4 bases removed from V and 2 bases from J, the gap between germline ends came to 13 bases. The CDR3 consists of 15 residues. Germline CDR1 is MGHRA and CDR2 is YSYEKL.

The CDR3 is CASRGGLEKLFF. The CDR3 region has the DNA TGTGCCAGCAGGGGGGGTTTGGAAAAACTGTTTTTT. The V gene is TRBV6-5, the J gene TRBJ1-4; tentative D call: TRBD1 (5 bases). Germline CDR1 reads MNHEY; CDR2 reads SVGAGI. Trimming stripped 6 bases from V and 8 bases from J, with 10 bases between. The CDR3 extends over 12 amino acids.

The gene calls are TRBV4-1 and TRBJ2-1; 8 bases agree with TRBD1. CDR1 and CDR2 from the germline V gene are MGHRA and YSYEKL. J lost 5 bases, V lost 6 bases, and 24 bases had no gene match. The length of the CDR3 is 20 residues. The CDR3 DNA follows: TGCGCCAGCAGTCTTATACCCGGACAGGGAACACCCACGGTCCACAATGAGCAGTTCTTC. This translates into CASSLIPGQGTPTVHNEQFF.

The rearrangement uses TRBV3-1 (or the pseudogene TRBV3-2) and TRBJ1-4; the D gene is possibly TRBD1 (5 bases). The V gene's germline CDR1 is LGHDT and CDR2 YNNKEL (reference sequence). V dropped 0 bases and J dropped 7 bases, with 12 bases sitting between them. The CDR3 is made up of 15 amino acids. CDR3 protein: CASSQEPGVGEKLFF. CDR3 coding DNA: TGTGCCAGCAGCCAAGAGCCGGGGGTTGGTGAAAAACTGTTTTTT.